The subject of this entry is one T cell receptor (beta chain). Its antigen is not known. The data derive from a study of regulatory T cells in long-lasting Graves disease. Construction of TCR beta libraries relied on iRepertoire HTBI primers and on Arm-PCR targeting CDR3 regions. In TCRdb, the multiplex PCR reads were re-called with MiXCR into one record per CDR3 protein. The repertoire consists of approximately 480,000 distinct CDR3 sequences, with around 15% occurring once and the leading ten covering less than 15%. Sample time point: newly diagnosed GD, antithyroid drugs for less than 3 months. Preparation of the TCR library used RNA extracted from PBMCs. Study-level results: The TCR repertoire of persistent Graves' patients was less diverse than that of newly diagnosed ones.

This CDR3 region has 14 residues. Germline trimming cut 9 bases from V and 3 bases from J; bases unmatched to any gene: 9. From germline, CDR1 is MNHEY and CDR2 SVGEGT. This same sample was also part of a study on T cells in Graves' hyperthyroidism and ophthalmopathy. That source notes: The TCR CDR3 was amplified in a first-round RT-PCR using the HTBI primer set.

The input for sequencing was peripheral blood mononuclear cells (PBMCs), taken at new diagnosis, from a patient treated with antithyroid drugs. The V and J genes are TRBV6-2 or TRBV6-3 and TRBJ2-3; 7 bases line up with TRBD1. This clonotype originated in a man between 35 and 55 years old with Graves disease. CDR3 sequence (DNA): TGTGCCAGTAGCCGGGACAGCCTGACAGATACGCAGTATTTT. Translated: CASSRDSLTDTQYF.